Below, 24 T cell receptor beta chains from the same sample are listed, as sequenced in a study of shared clonotypes between healthy human individuals. This table comes from immunoSEQ multiplex PCR, and its TCRdb copy is limited to in-frame clones, with some not included. Of roughly 2.5 million clones listed, around 90% are singletons. The sequenced sample consisted of naive CD4+ T cells sorted from blood. Subset noted: CD45RA+ positively selected. The receptor set was obtained from a man younger than 30 in good health.

This clone came up once. This chain connects TRBV11-2 to TRBJ2-5; 11 bases map to TRBD1. After removal of 5 bases from V and 5 bases from J, the junction contained 7 bases not matched to a gene. This CDR3 has 15 amino acids. Germline V gene sequence: CDR1 SGHAT, CDR2 FQNNGV. CDR3 in amino acids: CASSPTGTGGETQYF. Written as DNA, the CDR3 is TGTGCCAGCAGCCCTACCGGGACAGGGGGGGAGACCCAGTACTTC.

As regards this clone: Other DNA sequences from this sample encode an identical CDR3 as well. The gene calls are TRBV18 and TRBJ1-1, with D unclear. Deletions cut 0 bases from V and 0 bases from J, with 8 bases between. This CDR3 has 15 residues. CDR1 is KGHSH, CDR2 LQKENI, per germline. The CDR3 DNA sequence: TGTGCCAGCTCACCACCAGGACGGATGAACACTGAAGCTTTCTTT. Protein sequence: CASSPPGRMNTEAFF.

The chain is built from TRBV10-3 and TRBJ1-2; 8 nucleotides line up with TRBD1. Germline CDR1 ENHRY, CDR2 SYGVKD. Trimming at V came to 2 bases and at J to 8 bases, leaving 10 bases not matched to a gene. The CDR3 totals 15 residues. The CDR3 DNA reads TGTGCCATCAGTGAGAGGAACAGGGGGGATGGCGGCTACACCTTC. Its protein is CAISERNRGDGGYTF.

The V call is TRBV10-3, the J call TRBJ2-7; D possibly corresponds to TRBD2 (6 bases). CDR1 is ENHRY, CDR2 SYGVKD, per germline. V was pared by 4 bases and J by 0 bases, with 13 bases between. This CDR3 region has 15 residues. The CDR3 loop reads CAISGGDSPSYEQYF. In DNA, the CDR3 is TGTGCCATCAGTGGAGGGGACTCCCCCTCCTACGAGCAGTACTTC.

Regarding this clone: Other DNA variants within this sample encode the same CDR3. This rearrangement joins TRBV5-1 to TRBJ1-3; weak D call: TRBD1 (6 bases). The CDR3 covers 14 residues. Trimming took off 5 bases at V and 3 bases at J, with 12 bases between the two ends. The germline V gene has CDR1 SGHRS and CDR2 YFSETQ. In nucleotides, the CDR3 is TGCGCCAGCAGTTCACAGGGTGGTGGAAACACCATATATTTT. Amino acid sequence: CASSSQGGGNTIYF.

The chain is built from TRBV7-9 and TRBJ1-3; D call uncertain. CDR1 and CDR2 (germline): SEHNR, FQNEAQ (reference sequence). CDR3 length: 18 residues. Deletions cut 1 base from V and 0 bases from J, with 16 bases between. The CDR3 DNA reads as TGTGCCAGCAGCTTAGGCCTGAGGGCAGCCCTCTCTGGAAACACCATATATTTT. This codes for CASSLGLRAALSGNTIYF. Full variable domain (missing parts from reference TRBV7-9 and TRBJ1-3): DTGVSQNPRHKITKRGQNVTFRCDPISEHNRLYWYRQTLGQGPEFLTYFQNEAQLEKSRLLSDRFSAERPKGSFSTLEIQRTEQGDSAMYLCASSLGLRAALSGNTIYFGEGSWLTVV.

The genes are TRBV10-3 and TRBJ1-6; no firm D call. Germline-derived CDR1 and CDR2 are ENHRY and SYGVKD. Trimming stripped 7 bases from V and 7 bases from J, with 8 bases between. The length of the CDR3 is 12 residues. For the CDR3, the DNA is TGTGCCATCACCTCGGGGAATTCACCCCTCCACTTT. Protein sequence: CAITSGNSPLHF.

The chain employs TRBV7-9 and TRBJ2-3, with TRBD1 matching 8 bases. From germline, CDR1 is SEHNR and CDR2 FQNEAQ (reference sequence). The CDR3 is made up of 16 amino acids. Trimming took 1 base from V and 4 from J; bases not matched to a gene: 7. CDR3 DNA: TGTGCCAGCAGCTTAGGAACAGGGGGGCCAGCAGATACGCAGTATTTT. Its protein product is CASSLGTGGPADTQYF.

This clone was counted once. The sample holds other DNA sequences that translate to the same CDR3. The J gene is TRBJ1-2, the V gene TRBV5-1; TRBD1 matches at 7 bases. CDR1 and CDR2 (germline): SGHRS, YFSETQ. Unmatched junction bases numbered 6, after V lost 2 bases and J lost 8 bases. The CDR3 runs 13 residues. CDR3 coding DNA: TGCGCCAGCAGCTTCTCAGGGGGTTTCGGCTACACCTTC. Amino acids: CASSFSGGFGYTF.

Only one count was recorded for this clone. The same CDR3 arises from other DNA sequences in this sample as well. J is TRBJ1-1 and V is TRBV29-1; D gene unclear. CDR1 is SQVTM, CDR2 ANQGSEA, per germline. The V and J ends lost 1 base and 1 base respectively, with 7 bases between them. The CDR3 runs to 13 residues. The CDR3: CSVEGRQNTEAFF. The CDR3, as DNA: TGCAGCGTTGAAGGACGGCAGAACACTGAAGCTTTCTTT. Full variable domain (outside the CDR3, taken from reference TRBV29-1 and TRBJ1-1): SAVISQKPSRDICQRGTSLTIQCQVDSQVTMMFWYRQQPGQSLTLIATANQGSEATYESGFVIDKFPISRPNLTFSTLTVSNMSPEDSSIYLCSVEGRQNTEAFFGQGTRLTVV.

Note on this clone: Within the sample, other DNA sequences also encode this same CDR3. The V and J genes are TRBV18 and TRBJ2-7; D call uncertain. This CDR3 is 14 amino acids long. Trimming removed 2 bases at V and 0 bases at J, with 8 bases between. The germline gives CDR1 KGHSH, CDR2 LQKENI. CDR3 sequence (DNA): TGTGCCAGCTCACCATTGGGCGCCTCCTACGAGCAGTACTTC. Protein: CASSPLGASYEQYF.

This clone was observed once. J is TRBJ1-1 and V is TRBV10-3; TRBD1 aligns across 9 bases. The V gene's germline CDR1 is ENHRY and CDR2 SYGVKD. The V gene end was trimmed by 0 bases and the J gene end by 4 bases; junction bases not matched to a gene: 6. The CDR3 has 16 residues. DNA for the CDR3: TGTGCCATCAGTGAGTCCGGGGACAGGGTGAGCACTGAAGCTTTCTTT. This gives the protein CAISESGDRVSTEAFF.

Note on this clone: Other nucleotide sequences in the sample specify the same CDR3. The V gene is TRBV5-6, the J gene TRBJ1-6; D gene uncertain. The V gene lost 3 bases and the J gene lost 7 bases, with 14 bases spanning the gap. CDR1 is SGHDT, CDR2 YYEEEE, per germline. The CDR3 length is 15 residues. The CDR3 reads CASSSGSSGNSPLHF. The CDR3 DNA sequence: TGTGCCAGCAGCTCGGGCTCTTCGGGGAATTCACCCCTCCACTTT.

This rearrangement joins TRBV7-2 to TRBJ2-4; no reliable D call. Trimming took off 7 bases at V and 0 bases at J, with 13 bases between the two ends. The CDR3 is 15 amino acids. CDR1 SGHTA and CDR2 FQGNSA come from the germline V gene. CDR3 loop: CASTDPILAKNIQYF. The CDR3 region has the DNA TGTGCCAGCACCGATCCTATACTAGCCAAAAACATTCAGTACTTC. Together with reference TRBV7-2 and TRBJ2-4, the CDR3 gives the full variable domain: GAGVSQSPSNKVTEKGKDVELRCDPISGHTALYWYRQSLGQGLEFLIYFQGNSAPDKSGLPSDRFSAERTGGSVSTLTIQRTQQEDSAVYLCASTDPILAKNIQYFGAGTRLSVL.

V usage is TRBV7-9 and J usage is TRBJ2-4; 9 bases are shared with TRBD2. V shed 5 bases and J 8 bases; nucleotides not matched to a gene: 10. CDR1 and CDR2 from the germline V gene are SEHNR and FQNEAQ (reference sequence). This CDR3 has 15 residues. DNA of the CDR3: TGTGCCAGCAGCCCGCGGGGGGGTGACTGGGACATTCAGTACTTC. The encoded protein is CASSPRGGDWDIQYF.

This sequence joins TRBV11-2 and TRBJ2-5; tentative D call: TRBD2 (5 bases). There are 13 residues in the CDR3. V was clipped by 5 bases and J by 4 bases, with 11 bases between them. Germline V gives CDR1 SGHAT, CDR2 FQNNGV. The CDR3 bases are TGTGCCAGCAGCGCGGACTGGATAGAGACCCAGTACTTC. It translates to CASSADWIETQYF. Based on the CDR3 plus reference TRBV11-2 and TRBJ2-5, the full variable domain is EAGVAQSPRYKIIEKRQSVAFWCNPISGHATLYWYQQILGQGPKLLIQFQNNGVVDDSQLPKDRFSAERLKGVDSTLKIQPAKLEDSAVYLCASSADWIETQYFGPGTRLLVL.

The chain carries TRBV5-4 and TRBJ1-6; 7 bases line up with TRBD1. Per the germline V gene, CDR1 is SGHNT and CDR2 is YYREEE (reference sequence). The CDR3 is 15 residues long. Trimming at V came to 4 bases and at J to 6 bases, leaving 7 bases not matched to a gene. CDR3 sequence reads: CASSDGQVFNSPLHF. CDR3 in DNA: TGTGCCAGCAGCGACGGACAGGTTTTTAATTCACCCCTCCACTTT.

This chain connects TRBV6-1 to TRBJ2-5; 7 bases line up with TRBD2. CDR1 and CDR2 from the germline V gene are MNHNS and SASEGT. V trimming: 4 bases; J trimming: 6 bases; junction bases outside the gene matches: 11. CDR3 size: 15 residues. CDR3 protein: CASSVGGSPQQTQYF. The CDR3 DNA is TGTGCCAGCAGTGTAGGCGGGAGCCCCCAGCAGACCCAGTACTTC.

The rearrangement uses TRBV10-1 and TRBJ2-5; 8 positions match TRBD1. Germline CDR1 and CDR2: WNHNN and SYGVQD (reference sequence). This CDR3 contains 15 residues. V lost 2 bases and J lost 5; bases outside the gene matches: 7. CDR3 bases: TGCGCCAGCAGTGAGACGCGGACAGGGATGGAGACCCAGTACTTC. Translated: CASSETRTGMETQYF.

The chain couples TRBV28 to TRBJ1-5; 9 bases are shared with TRBD1. CDR3 length equals 16 residues. CDR1 and CDR2 (germline): MDHEN, SYDVKM. Trimming cost V 1 base and J 6 bases; bases outside gene matches: 7. CDR3 DNA: TGTGCCAGCAGTTTATCCGGGACAGGGCCCGGTCAGCCCCAGCATTTT. This encodes CASSLSGTGPGQPQHF.

V gene TRBV5-5 combines with J gene TRBJ1-4, with 7 bases fitting TRBD1. This CDR3 is built from 15 residues. Germline V gene lookup returns CDR1 SGHKS and CDR2 YYEKEE (reference sequence). After removal of 4 bases from V and 4 bases from J, the junction contained 7 bases not matched to a gene. DNA for the CDR3: TGTGCCAGCAGCCCGGGGACAGTTGATAATGAAAAACTGTTTTTT. Amino acids: CASSPGTVDNEKLFF. The full variable domain, with the rest looked up from reference TRBV5-5 and TRBJ1-4, is DAGVTQSPTHLIKTRGQQVTLRCSPISGHKSVSWYQQVLGQGPQFIFQYYEKEERGRGNFPDRFSARQFPNYSSELNVNALLLGDSALYLCASSPGTVDNEKLFFGSGTQLSVL.

Comments on this clone: The sample has other DNA sequences that encode this CDR3 too. The chain uses TRBV21-1 and TRBJ2-7; TRBD2, the table's D call, was not compared with the DNA. TRBV21-1 has pseudogene status. The CDR3 has 14 amino acids. The CDR3: CASSKAGVPYEQYF. In nucleotides, the CDR3 is TGTGCCAGCAGCAAAGCCGGAGTCCCCTACGAGCAGTACTTC.

Here the CDR3 reads CASSSRGSSYEQYF. For the CDR3, the DNA is TGTGCCAGCAGCTCCCGGGGAAGCTCCTACGAGCAGTACTTC. This chain joins TRBV5-4 and TRBJ2-7; D may be TRBD2 (5 bases). The CDR3 runs to 14 residues. V lost 3 bases and J lost 0, with 10 bases in between. The germline CDR1 and CDR2 sequences are SGHNT and YYREEE (reference sequence). The variable domain in full, with the rest retrieved from reference TRBV5-4 and TRBJ2-7, is ETGVTQSPTHLIKTRGQQVTLRCSSQSGHNTVSWYQQALGQGPQFIFQYYREEENGRGNFPPRFSGLQFPNYSSELNVNALELDDSALYLCASSSRGSSYEQYFGPGTRLTVT.

Points on this clone: Other DNA sequences in the same sample also yield this CDR3. V is TRBV28 and J is TRBJ1-5; D might be TRBD1 (6 bases). Trimming pared 3 bases from V and 4 bases from J, leaving 10 bases between. Germline-derived CDR1 and CDR2 are MDHEN and SYDVKM. The CDR3 is 14 residues long. The CDR3 DNA sequence: TGTGCCAGCAGTTTGGGGGCAGGGAATCAGCCCCAGCATTTT. Translating gives CASSLGAGNQPQHF. Full variable domain (remainder filled in from reference TRBV28 and TRBJ1-5): DVKVTQSSRYLVKRTGEKVFLECVQDMDHENMFWYRQDPGLGLRLIYFSYDVKMKEKGDIPEGYSVSREKKERFSLILESASTNQTSMYLCASSLGAGNQPQHFGDGTRLSIL.